The clone carrying this T cell receptor beta chain was recorded a few times. This record comes from a study of blood T cell repertoires in COVID-19. Whole-study context: Material from acute and convalescent COVID-19 was sourced from the United States, Italy and Spain. The analysed material was cDNA or gDNA that came from T cells, B-cell-depleted T cells, or PBMCs.

CDR3 length equals 17 residues. The germline V gene has CDR1 MDHEN and CDR2 SYDVKM. The V segment lost 1 base and the J segment 4 bases; nucleotides outside the gene matches: 9. In the original analysis: Amplifying reference gene primers gave estimates of nucleated cell counts. Sequenced by immunoSEQ multiplex PCR; TCRdb stores in-frame clones only, minus some. For V, J and clone size, that table is used; D and trimming come from the DNA. The profile shows fewer than 250,000 clones, 80% to 90% of them singletons. The chain couples TRBV28 to TRBJ1-2, with TRBD1 matching over 10 bases. The material sequenced was peripheral blood. The receptor's source is a woman in her fifties or sixties with acute or convalescent COVID-19. The CDR3 region is CASSLLPGQGSGYGYTF. The DNA of the CDR3 is TGTGCCAGCAGTTTATTACCGGGACAGGGGAGTGGCTATGGCTACACCTTC.